This entry lists 12 T cell receptor beta chains sequenced from one sample in a study of shared clonotypes between healthy human individuals. The repertoire was sequenced with immunoSEQ multiplex PCR; TCRdb's copy has only in-frame clones and lacks some. The sample holds a few million clones; roughly 90% are singletons and the top ten take approximately 0.39%. What was sequenced was naive CD4+ T cells from PBMCs. The subset: CD45RA+ positively selected. All receptors come from a man between 18 and 29 years old in good health. Some clones in this sample may be carry-over from other donors' samples.

The gene calls are TRBV5-1 and TRBJ2-1; 10 bases align to TRBD2. This CDR3 has 15 amino acids. From germline, CDR1 is SGHRS and CDR2 YFSETQ. Trimming at V came to 6 bases and at J to 8 bases, leaving 11 bases not matched to a gene. CDR3 sequence: CASTGSGRTNDEQFF. DNA for the CDR3: TGCGCCAGCACAGGTAGCGGGAGGACGAACGATGAGCAGTTCTTC. Complete variable domain (other parts from reference TRBV5-1 and TRBJ2-1): KAGVTQTPRYLIKTRGQQVTLSCSPISGHRSVSWYQQTPGQGLQFLFEYFSETQRNKGNFPGRFSGRQFSNSRSEMNVSTLELGDSALYLCASTGSGRTNDEQFFGPGTRLTVL.

J is TRBJ1-2 and V is TRBV7-7, with D maybe TRBD1 (5 bases). Looked up from germline, CDR1 is SSHAT and CDR2 is FNYEAQ (reference sequence). The germline V and J ends were trimmed by 5 bases and 5 bases, with 12 bases remaining between them. The CDR3 spans 13 residues. CDR3: CASSPVGVYGYTF. The CDR3 nucleotides read TGTGCCAGCAGCCCCGTGGGGGTATATGGCTACACCTTC. Together with reference TRBV7-7 and TRBJ1-2, the CDR3 gives the full variable domain: GAGVSQSPRYKVTKRGQDVTLRCDPISSHATLYWYQQALGQGPEFLTYFNYEAQPDKSGLPSDRFSAERPEGSISTLTIQRTEQRDSAMYRCASSPVGVYGYTFGSGTRLTVV.

V gene TRBV19 combines with J gene TRBJ2-5; D unclear. The length of the CDR3 is 14 residues. The germline CDR1 and CDR2 sequences are LNHDA and SQIVND (reference sequence). Trimming cost V 0 bases and J 5 bases, with 10 bases left between them. DNA for the CDR3: TGTGCCAGTAGTATAGAATTGGGCCGCGAGACCCAGTACTTC. Protein product: CASSIELGRETQYF.

This chain links TRBV7-8 with TRBJ2-2; 11 bases map to TRBD2. The CDR3 is made up of 18 amino acids. The V gene end was trimmed by 5 bases and the J gene end by 2 bases; junction bases not matched to a gene: 10. The V gene's germline CDR1 is SGHVS and CDR2 FQNEAQ. This CDR3 is CASSAVAGGPTNTGELFF. The CDR3 region has the DNA TGTGCCAGCAGCGCCGTAGCGGGAGGGCCGACAAACACCGGGGAGCTGTTTTTT.

The rearrangement links TRBV28 to TRBJ2-1, with D unresolved. Germline-derived CDR1 and CDR2 are MDHEN and SYDVKM. CDR3 length: 13 residues. Trimming cost V 3 bases and J 3 bases, with 6 bases left between them. The CDR3 region is CASSLGNYNEQFF. The CDR3 DNA sequence: TGTGCCAGCAGTTTGGGCAACTACAATGAGCAGTTCTTC.

CDR3 DNA sequence: TGTGCCAGCAGCTCCAGGGATAGGGGCACTGAAGCTTTCTTT. It is translated as CASSSRDRGTEAFF. The V gene is TRBV9, the J gene TRBJ1-1; tentative D call: TRBD1 (5 bases). Germline V gene sequence: CDR1 SGDLS, CDR2 YYNGEE. V lost 4 bases and J lost 4, with 14 bases in between. There are 14 residues in the CDR3. Complete variable domain (other parts from reference TRBV9 and TRBJ1-1): DSGVTQTPKHLITATGQRVTLRCSPRSGDLSVYWYQQSLDQGLQFLIQYYNGEERAKGNILERFSAQQFPDLHSELNLSSLELGDSALYFCASSSRDRGTEAFFGQGTRLTVV.

The chain uses TRBV19 and TRBJ2-1; 9 nucleotides align to TRBD2. Germline lookup yields CDR1 LNHDA and CDR2 SQIVND (reference sequence). The CDR3 covers 15 residues. Trimming took 7 bases from V and 3 from J; bases not matched to a gene: 7. In DNA, the CDR3 is TGTGCCAGTATAGATAGCGGGAGTAACTACAATGAGCAGTTCTTC. Translating gives CASIDSGSNYNEQFF.

This chain joins TRBV6-1 and TRBJ2-3; D is unresolved. V lost 7 bases to trimming and J lost 8 bases, with 19 bases between them. Per germline, CDR1 MNHNS and CDR2 SASEGT. The length of the CDR3 is 14 residues. Written as DNA, the CDR3 is TGTGCCAGCACCGTCACGACTCCTTCGGGTACGCAGTATTTT. Encoded protein: CASTVTTPSGTQYF.

CDR3 loop: CASSLSTQGGDEQYF. DNA for the CDR3: TGCGCCAGCAGCTTGTCGACACAGGGGGGGGACGAGCAGTACTTC. The chain is built from TRBV5-1 and TRBJ2-7; D may be TRBD1 (8 bases). The CDR3 loop spans 15 amino acids. The ends were cut back, 1 base at V and 5 bases at J, with 16 bases in the middle. Germline V CDR1 and CDR2: SGHRS, YFSETQ.

Here the CDR3 reads CASSLGGAGRYEQYF. The CDR3 DNA sequence: TGCGCCAGCAGCTTGGGTGGGGCGGGAAGATACGAGCAGTACTTC. The chain combines TRBV5-1 with TRBJ2-7, with D perhaps matching TRBD2 (6 bases). Germline assignment: CDR1 SGHRS and CDR2 YFSETQ. V dropped 0 bases and J dropped 4 bases, with 14 bases sitting between them. The CDR3 contains 15 residues.

V gene TRBV7-3 combines with J gene TRBJ2-3, with TRBD1 identical over 9 bases. Germline CDR1 is SGHTA and CDR2 is FQGTGA. Unmatched junction bases numbered 9, after V lost 6 bases and J lost 8 bases. The CDR3 runs to 14 residues. The CDR3 loop is CASSRGQGLGTQYF. In nucleotides, the CDR3 is TGTGCCAGCAGTCGCGGACAGGGGCTCGGTACGCAGTATTTT.

In its sample, this clone was seen once. The chain carries TRBV6-6 and TRBJ2-2, with 9 bases lining up with TRBD2. V was clipped by 7 bases and J by 6 bases; unmatched bases: 9. Germline V CDR1 and CDR2: MNHNY, SVGAGI (reference sequence). This CDR3 has 15 amino acids. CDR3 DNA sequence: TGTGCCAGCAACCCCAGAGCGGGAGGCGCCGGGGAGCTGTTTTTT. It yields the protein CASNPRAGGAGELFF.